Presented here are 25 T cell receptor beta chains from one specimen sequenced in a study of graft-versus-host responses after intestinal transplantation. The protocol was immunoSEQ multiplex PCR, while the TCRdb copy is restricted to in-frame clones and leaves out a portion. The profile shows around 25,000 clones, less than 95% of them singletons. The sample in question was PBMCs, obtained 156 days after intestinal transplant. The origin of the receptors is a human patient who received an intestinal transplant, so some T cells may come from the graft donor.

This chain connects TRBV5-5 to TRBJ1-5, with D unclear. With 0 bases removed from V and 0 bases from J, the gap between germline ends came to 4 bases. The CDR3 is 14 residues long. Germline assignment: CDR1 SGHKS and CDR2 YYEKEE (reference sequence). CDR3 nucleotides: TGTGCCAGCAGCTTGGCGGGTAGCAATCAGCCCCAGCATTTT. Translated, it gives CASSLAGSNQPQHF.

CDR3 in DNA: TGTGCCAGCAGCTTAGCCCCGGGACAGCAAGAGACCCAGTACTTC. This sequence encodes CASSLAPGQQETQYF. The rearrangement uses TRBV7-2 and TRBJ2-5, with TRBD1 identical over 7 bases. Germline CDR1 and CDR2: SGHTA and FQGNSA. J was trimmed by 2 bases and V by 0 bases; bases with no gene match: 3. The CDR3 covers 15 residues.

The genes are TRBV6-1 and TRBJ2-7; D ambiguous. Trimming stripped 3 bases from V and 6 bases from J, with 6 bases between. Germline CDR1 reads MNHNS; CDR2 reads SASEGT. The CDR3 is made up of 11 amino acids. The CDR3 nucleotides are TGTGCCAGCAGTGACGCACCCGAGCAGTACTTC. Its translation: CASSDAPEQYF.

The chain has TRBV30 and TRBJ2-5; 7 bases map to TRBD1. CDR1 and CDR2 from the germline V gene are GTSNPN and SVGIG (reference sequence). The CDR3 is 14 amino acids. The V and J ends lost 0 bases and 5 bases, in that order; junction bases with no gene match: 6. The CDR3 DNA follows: TGTGCCTGGAGTGTATTAGGGGGCGCGGAGACCCAGTACTTC. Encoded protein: CAWSVLGGAETQYF.

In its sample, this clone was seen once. This chain's CDR3 is CASSIMPPGRTEAFF. CDR3 DNA: TGTGCCAGTAGTATCATGCCCCCGGGGCGAACTGAAGCTTTCTTT. The chain joins TRBV19 to TRBJ1-1; D is perhaps TRBD1 (5 bases). The germline V gene has CDR1 LNHDA and CDR2 SQIVND (reference sequence). CDR3 length equals 15 residues. The V end was cut by 3 bases, the J end by 5 bases, with 16 bases between.

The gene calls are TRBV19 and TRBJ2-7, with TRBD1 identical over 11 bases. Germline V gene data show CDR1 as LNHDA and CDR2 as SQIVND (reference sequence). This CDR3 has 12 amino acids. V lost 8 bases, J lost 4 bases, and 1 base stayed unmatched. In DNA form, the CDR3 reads TGTGCCAGTGGGGACAGGGGGTACGAGCAGTACTTC. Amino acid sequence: CASGDRGYEQYF.

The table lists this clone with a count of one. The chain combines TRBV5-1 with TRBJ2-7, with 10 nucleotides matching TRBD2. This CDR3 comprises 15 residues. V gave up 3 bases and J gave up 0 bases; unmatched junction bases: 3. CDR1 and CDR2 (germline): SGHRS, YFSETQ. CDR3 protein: CASSYSGGSSYEQYF. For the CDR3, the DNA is TGCGCCAGCAGCTATAGCGGGGGGAGCTCCTACGAGCAGTACTTC.

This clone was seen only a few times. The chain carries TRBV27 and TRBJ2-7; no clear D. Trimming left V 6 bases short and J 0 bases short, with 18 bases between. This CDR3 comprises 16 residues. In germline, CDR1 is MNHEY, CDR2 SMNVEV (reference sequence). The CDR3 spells CASRSLSRTLSYEQYF. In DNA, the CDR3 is TGTGCCAGCAGAAGTCTATCGAGGACCCTCTCCTACGAGCAGTACTTC.

The CDR3 protein is CAISEGANYGYTF. The CDR3 DNA follows: TGTGCCATCAGTGAAGGAGCTAACTATGGCTACACCTTC. V and J are TRBV10-3 and TRBJ1-2; D not certain. CDR3 size: 13 residues. Germline V gives CDR1 ENHRY, CDR2 SYGVKD. V lost 3 bases to trimming and J lost 0 bases, with 5 bases between them.

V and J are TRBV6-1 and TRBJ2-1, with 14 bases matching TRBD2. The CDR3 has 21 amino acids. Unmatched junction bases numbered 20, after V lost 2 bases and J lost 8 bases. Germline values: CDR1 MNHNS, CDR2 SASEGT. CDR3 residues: CASSEPTPGTSGGRGTYEQFF. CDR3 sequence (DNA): TGTGCCAGCAGTGAACCAACCCCCGGGACTAGCGGGGGAAGAGGGACGTATGAGCAGTTCTTC.

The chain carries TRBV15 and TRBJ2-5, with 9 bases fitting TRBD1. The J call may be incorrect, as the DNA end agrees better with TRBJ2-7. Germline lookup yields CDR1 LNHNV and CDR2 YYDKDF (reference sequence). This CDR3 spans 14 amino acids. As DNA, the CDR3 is TGTGCCACCAGCAGGGACAGGGGAGTACTCGAGCAGTACTTC. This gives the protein CATSRDRGVLEQYF.

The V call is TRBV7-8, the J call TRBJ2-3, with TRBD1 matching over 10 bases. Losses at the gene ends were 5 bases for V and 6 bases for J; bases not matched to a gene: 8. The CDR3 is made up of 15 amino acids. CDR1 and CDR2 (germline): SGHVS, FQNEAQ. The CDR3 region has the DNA TGTGCCAGCAGCCCGGACAGGGGGATTGGTGATACGCAGTATTTT. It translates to CASSPDRGIGDTQYF.

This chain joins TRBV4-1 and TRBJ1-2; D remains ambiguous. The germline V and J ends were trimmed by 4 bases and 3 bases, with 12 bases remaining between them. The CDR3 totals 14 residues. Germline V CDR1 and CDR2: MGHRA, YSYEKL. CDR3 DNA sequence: TGCGCCAGCAGCCCCGGGTCGGTGGACTATGGCTACACCTTC. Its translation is CASSPGSVDYGYTF.

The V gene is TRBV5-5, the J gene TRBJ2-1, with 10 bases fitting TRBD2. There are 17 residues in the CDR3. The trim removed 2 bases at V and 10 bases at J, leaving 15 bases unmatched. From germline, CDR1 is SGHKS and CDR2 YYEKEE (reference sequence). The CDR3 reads CASSLIFPASGSSEQFF. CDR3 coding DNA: TGTGCCAGCAGCTTAATTTTCCCGGCTAGCGGGAGTTCGGAGCAGTTCTTC.

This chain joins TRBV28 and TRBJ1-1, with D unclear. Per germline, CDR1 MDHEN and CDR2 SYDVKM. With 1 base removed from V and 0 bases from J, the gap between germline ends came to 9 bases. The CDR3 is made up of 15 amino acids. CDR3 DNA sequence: TGTGCCAGCAGTTTATTCTCCTACCTGAACACTGAAGCTTTCTTT. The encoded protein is CASSLFSYLNTEAFF. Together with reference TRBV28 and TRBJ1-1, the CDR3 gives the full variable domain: DVKVTQSSRYLVKRTGEKVFLECVQDMDHENMFWYRQDPGLGLRLIYFSYDVKMKEKGDIPEGYSVSREKKERFSLILESASTNQTSMYLCASSLFSYLNTEAFFGQGTRLTVV.

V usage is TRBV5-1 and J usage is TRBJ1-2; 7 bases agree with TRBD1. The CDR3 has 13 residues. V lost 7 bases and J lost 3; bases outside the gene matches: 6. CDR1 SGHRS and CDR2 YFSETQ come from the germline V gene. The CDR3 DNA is TGCGCCAGCTCGACAGGGCCCGACTATGGCTACACCTTC. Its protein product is CASSTGPDYGYTF.

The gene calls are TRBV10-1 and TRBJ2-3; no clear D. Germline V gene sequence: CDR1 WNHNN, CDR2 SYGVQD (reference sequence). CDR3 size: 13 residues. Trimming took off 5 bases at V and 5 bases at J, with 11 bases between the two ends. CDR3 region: CASSTAGLDTQYF. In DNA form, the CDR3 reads TGCGCCAGCAGTACGGCCGGGTTAGATACGCAGTATTTT.

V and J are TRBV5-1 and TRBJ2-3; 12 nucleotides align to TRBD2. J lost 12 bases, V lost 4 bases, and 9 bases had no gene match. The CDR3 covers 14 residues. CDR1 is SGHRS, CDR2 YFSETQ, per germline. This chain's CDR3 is CASSGRLAGDLQYF. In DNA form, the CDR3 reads TGCGCCAGCAGCGGGAGACTAGCGGGGGACCTACAGTATTTT.

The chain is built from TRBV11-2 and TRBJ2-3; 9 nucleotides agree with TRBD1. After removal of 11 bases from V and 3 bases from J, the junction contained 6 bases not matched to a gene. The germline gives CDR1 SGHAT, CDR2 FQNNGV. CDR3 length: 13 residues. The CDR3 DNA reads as TGTGCCGAAGGGGGGACAGGGACAGATACGCAGTATTTT. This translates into CAEGGTGTDTQYF. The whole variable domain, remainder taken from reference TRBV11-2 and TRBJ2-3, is EAGVAQSPRYKIIEKRQSVAFWCNPISGHATLYWYQQILGQGPKLLIQFQNNGVVDDSQLPKDRFSAERLKGVDSTLKIQPAKLEDSAVYLCAEGGTGTDTQYFGPGTRLTVL.

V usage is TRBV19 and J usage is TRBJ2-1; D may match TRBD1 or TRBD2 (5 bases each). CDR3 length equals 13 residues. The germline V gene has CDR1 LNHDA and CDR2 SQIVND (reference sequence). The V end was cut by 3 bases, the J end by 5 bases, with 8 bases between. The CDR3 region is CASSIGGDNEQFF. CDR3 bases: TGTGCCAGTAGTATTGGGGGAGACAATGAGCAGTTCTTC.

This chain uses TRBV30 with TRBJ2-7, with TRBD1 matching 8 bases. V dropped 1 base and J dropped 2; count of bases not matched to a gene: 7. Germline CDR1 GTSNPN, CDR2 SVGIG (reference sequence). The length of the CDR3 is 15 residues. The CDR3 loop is CAWSAGTGRAYEQYF. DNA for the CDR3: TGTGCCTGGAGTGCGGGGACAGGAAGGGCCTACGAGCAGTACTTC.

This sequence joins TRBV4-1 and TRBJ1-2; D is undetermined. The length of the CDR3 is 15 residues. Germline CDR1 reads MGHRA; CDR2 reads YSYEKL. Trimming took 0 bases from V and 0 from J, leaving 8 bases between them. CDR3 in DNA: TGCGCCAGCAGCCAAGAACGGCAGTCTAACTATGGCTACACCTTC. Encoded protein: CASSQERQSNYGYTF.

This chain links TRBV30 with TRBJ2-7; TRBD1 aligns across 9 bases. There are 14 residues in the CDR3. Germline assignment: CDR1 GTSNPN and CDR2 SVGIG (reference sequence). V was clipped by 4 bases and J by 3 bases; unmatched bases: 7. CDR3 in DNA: TGTGCCTGGACGGTGACAGGGGGGGTCTACGAGCAGTACTTC. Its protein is CAWTVTGGVYEQYF. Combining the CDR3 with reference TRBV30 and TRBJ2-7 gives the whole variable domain SQTIHQWPATLVQPVGSPLSLECTVEGTSNPNLYWYRQAAGRGLQLLFYSVGIGQISSEVPQNLSASRPQDRQFILSSKKLLLSDSGFYLCAWTVTGGVYEQYFGPGTRLTVT.

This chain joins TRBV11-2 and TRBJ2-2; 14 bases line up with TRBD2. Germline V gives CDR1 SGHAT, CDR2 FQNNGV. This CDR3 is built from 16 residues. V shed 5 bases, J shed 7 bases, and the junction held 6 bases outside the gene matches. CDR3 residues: CASSPRTSGRSGELFF. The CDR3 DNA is TGTGCCAGCAGCCCAAGGACTAGCGGGAGGAGCGGGGAGCTGTTTTTT.

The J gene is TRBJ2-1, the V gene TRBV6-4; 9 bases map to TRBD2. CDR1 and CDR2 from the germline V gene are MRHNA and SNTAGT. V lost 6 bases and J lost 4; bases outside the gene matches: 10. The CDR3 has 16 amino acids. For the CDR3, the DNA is TGTGCCAGCAGCGATATAGCGGGGGCCAATTACAATGAGCAGTTCTTC. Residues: CASSDIAGANYNEQFF.